This T cell receptor beta chain was sequenced during a study of shared clonotypes between healthy human individuals. General study points: The four-donor shared clonotypes exceeded non-shared clonotypes in generation probability, with non-shared ones scoring lower.

Replicate PCRs for sorted subsets used 200 ng DNA; this equaled around 28,000 T cell genomes. Clones were sequenced by immunoSEQ multiplex PCR, and TCRdb holds only the in-frame ones, with some missing. The sample holds about 1 million clones, under 80% seen once. This clone was seen a handful of times. What it binds is unknown. The ends were cut back, 4 bases at V and 5 bases at J, with 15 bases in the middle. Germline assignment: CDR1 SQVTM and CDR2 ANQGSEA. The CDR3 spans 14 residues. Sequenced: memory CD4+ T cells sorted from blood. Subset of the sample: CD45RA-negative fraction. The clonotype comes from a man younger than 35 in good health. This chain connects TRBV29-1 to TRBJ2-1; the D is unclear. CDR3 amino acids: CSVVEGYSDNEQFF. CDR3 nucleotides: TGCAGCGTTGTGGAAGGGTATTCTGACAATGAGCAGTTCTTC.